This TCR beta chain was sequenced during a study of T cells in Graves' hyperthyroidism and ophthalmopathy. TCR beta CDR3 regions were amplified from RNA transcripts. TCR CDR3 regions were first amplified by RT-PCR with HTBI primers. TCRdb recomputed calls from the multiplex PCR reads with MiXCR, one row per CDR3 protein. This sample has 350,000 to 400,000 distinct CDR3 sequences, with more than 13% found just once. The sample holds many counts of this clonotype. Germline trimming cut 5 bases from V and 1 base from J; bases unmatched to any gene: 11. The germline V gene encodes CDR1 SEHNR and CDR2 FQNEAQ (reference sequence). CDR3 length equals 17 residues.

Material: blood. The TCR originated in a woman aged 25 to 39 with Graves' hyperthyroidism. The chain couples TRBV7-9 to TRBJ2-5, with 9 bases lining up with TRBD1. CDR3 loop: CASSRTGAAGFQETQYF. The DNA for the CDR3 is TGTGCCAGCAGCAGGACAGGGGCGGCGGGTTTCCAAGAGACCCAGTACTTC.